This entry features one T cell receptor beta chain sequence. What it binds is not known. Described treatment: oral pan-JAK inhibitor, 5-10 mg twice daily. These data are taken from a study of CD8+ T cells in alopecia areata. With V trimmed by 5 bases and J by 5 bases, 8 bases remained unmatched. The CDR3 is made up of 13 amino acids. Germline-derived CDR1 and CDR2 are SQVTM and ANQGSEA. Study-level findings and limits: Expanded CD8+ clones among the top 100, as well as scalp clonality, were significantly decreased by tofacitinib. One nonresponder leaves baseline CD8+ expansion's link to response uncertain.

It was cDNA, reverse transcribed from extracted RNA, that served as the sequencing template. Using immunoSEQ multiplex PCR, the repertoire was profiled, and TCRdb retains in-frame clones only, with some absent. The sample has about 140,000 clones; roughly four fifths are singletons. The sample consisted of CD8+ T cells sorted from blood, taken at week 4, from a patient treated with tofacitinib. The receptor was derived from a human donor with alopecia areata. The chain employs TRBV29-1 and TRBJ1-2; 7 nucleotides line up with TRBD1. The CDR3 DNA is TGCAGCGTTAAAGGGGGCGCGAGGTATGGCTACACCTTC. Translated, it gives CSVKGGARYGYTF.